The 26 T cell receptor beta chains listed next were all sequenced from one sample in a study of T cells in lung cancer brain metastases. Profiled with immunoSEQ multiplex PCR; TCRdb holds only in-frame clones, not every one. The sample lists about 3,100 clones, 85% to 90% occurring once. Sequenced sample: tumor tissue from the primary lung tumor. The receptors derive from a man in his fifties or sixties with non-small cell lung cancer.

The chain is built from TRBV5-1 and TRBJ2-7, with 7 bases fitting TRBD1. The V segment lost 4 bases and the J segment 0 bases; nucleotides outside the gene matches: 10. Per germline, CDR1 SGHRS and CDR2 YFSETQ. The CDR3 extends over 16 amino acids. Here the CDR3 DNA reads TGCGCCAGCAGCAGAGGTGGACAGGAGAGCTCCTACGAGCAGTACTTC. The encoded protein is CASSRGGQESSYEQYF. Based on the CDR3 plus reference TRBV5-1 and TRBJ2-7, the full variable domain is KAGVTQTPRYLIKTRGQQVTLSCSPISGHRSVSWYQQTPGQGLQFLFEYFSETQRNKGNFPGRFSGRQFSNSRSEMNVSTLELGDSALYLCASSRGGQESSYEQYFGPGTRLTVT.

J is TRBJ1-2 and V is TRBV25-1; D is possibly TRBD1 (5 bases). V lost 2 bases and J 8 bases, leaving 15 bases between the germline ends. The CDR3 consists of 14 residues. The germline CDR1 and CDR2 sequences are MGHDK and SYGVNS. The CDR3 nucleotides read TGTGCCAGCAGTGAAAGTTCAGGGATAGGGGGCTACACCTTC. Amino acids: CASSESSGIGGYTF.

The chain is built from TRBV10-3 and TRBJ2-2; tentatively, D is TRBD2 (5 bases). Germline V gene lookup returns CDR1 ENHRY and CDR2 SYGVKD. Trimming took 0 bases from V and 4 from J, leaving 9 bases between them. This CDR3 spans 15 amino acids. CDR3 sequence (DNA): TGTGCCATCAGTGAGTCCTCGGGGTCCACCGGGGAGCTGTTTTTT. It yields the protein CAISESSGSTGELFF.

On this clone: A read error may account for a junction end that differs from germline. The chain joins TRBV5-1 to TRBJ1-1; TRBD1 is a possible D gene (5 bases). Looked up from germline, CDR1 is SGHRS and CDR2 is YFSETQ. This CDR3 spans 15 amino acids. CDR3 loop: CASSSWDGMNTEAFF. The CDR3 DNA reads TGCGCCAGCAGCTCCTGGGACGGCATGAACACTGAAGCCTTCTTT. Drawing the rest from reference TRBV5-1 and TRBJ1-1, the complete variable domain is KAGVTQTPRYLIKTRGQQVTLSCSPISGHRSVSWYQQTPGQGLQFLFEYFSETQRNKGNFPGRFSGRQFSNSRSEMNVSTLELGDSALYLCASSSWDGMNTEAFFGQGTRLTVV.

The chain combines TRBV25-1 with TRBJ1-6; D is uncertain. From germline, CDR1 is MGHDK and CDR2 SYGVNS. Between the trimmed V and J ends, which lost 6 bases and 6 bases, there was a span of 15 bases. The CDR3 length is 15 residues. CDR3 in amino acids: CASRGIDAINSPLHF. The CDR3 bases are TGTGCCAGCAGAGGAATCGATGCGATTAATTCACCCCTCCACTTT.

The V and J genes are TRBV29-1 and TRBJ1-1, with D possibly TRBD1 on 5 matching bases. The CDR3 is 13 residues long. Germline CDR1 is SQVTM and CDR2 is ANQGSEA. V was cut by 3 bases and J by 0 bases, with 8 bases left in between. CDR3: CSVEEGLNTEAFF. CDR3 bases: TGCAGCGTTGAGGAGGGGCTGAACACTGAAGCTTTCTTT.

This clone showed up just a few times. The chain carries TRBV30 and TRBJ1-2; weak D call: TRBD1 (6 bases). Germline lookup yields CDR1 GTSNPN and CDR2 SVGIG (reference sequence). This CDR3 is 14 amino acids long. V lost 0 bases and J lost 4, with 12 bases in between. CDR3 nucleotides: TGTGCCTGGAGTGTCCCAGGGGCCACCTATGGCTACACCTTC. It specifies CAWSVPGATYGYTF.

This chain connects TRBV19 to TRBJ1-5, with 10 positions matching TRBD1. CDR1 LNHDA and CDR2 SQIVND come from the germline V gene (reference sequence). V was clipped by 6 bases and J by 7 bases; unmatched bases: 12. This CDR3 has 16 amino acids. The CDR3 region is CASSQVAGQGNQPQHF. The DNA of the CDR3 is TGTGCCAGTAGCCAAGTCGCGGGACAGGGGAACCAGCCCCAGCATTTT.

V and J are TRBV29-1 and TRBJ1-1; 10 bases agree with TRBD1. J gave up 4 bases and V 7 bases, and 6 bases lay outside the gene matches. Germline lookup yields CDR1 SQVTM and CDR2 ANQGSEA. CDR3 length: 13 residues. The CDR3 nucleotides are TGCAGCGCCCGGGACAGGGGTGGCACTGAAGCTTTCTTT. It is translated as CSARDRGGTEAFF.

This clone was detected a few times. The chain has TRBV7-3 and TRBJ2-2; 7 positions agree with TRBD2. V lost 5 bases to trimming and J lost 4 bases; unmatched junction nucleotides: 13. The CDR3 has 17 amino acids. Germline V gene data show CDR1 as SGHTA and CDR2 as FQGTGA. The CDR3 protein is CASSPPPTSVGTGELFF. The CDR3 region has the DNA TGTGCCAGCAGCCCCCCCCCTACTAGCGTTGGCACCGGGGAGCTGTTTTTT.

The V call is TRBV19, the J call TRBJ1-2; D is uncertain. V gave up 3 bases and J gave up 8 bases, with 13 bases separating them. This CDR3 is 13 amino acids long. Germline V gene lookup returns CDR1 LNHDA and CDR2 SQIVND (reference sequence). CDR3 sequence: CASSIEGIGGYTF. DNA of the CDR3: TGTGCCAGTAGTATCGAGGGAATCGGAGGCTACACCTTC. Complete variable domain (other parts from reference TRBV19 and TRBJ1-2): DGGITQSPKYLFRKEGQNVTLSCEQNLNHDAMYWYRQDPGQGLRLIYYSQIVNDFQKGDIAEGYSVSREKKESFPLTVTSAQKNPTAFYLCASSIEGIGGYTFGSGTRLTVV.

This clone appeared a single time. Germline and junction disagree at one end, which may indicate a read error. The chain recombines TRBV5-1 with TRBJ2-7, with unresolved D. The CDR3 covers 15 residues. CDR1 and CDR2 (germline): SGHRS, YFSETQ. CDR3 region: CASRFDLDLTYEQYF. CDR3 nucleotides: TGCGCCAGCCGCTTCGACCTCGATCTTACCTACGAGCAGTACTTC.

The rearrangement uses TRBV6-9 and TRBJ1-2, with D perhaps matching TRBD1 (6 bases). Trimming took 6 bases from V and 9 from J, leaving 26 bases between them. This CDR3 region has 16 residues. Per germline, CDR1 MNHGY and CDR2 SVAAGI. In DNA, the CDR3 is TGTGCCAGCAGCCGCCCGACTTTAGGGGGGGCGGGTAGCTACACCTTC. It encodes CASSRPTLGGAGSYTF.

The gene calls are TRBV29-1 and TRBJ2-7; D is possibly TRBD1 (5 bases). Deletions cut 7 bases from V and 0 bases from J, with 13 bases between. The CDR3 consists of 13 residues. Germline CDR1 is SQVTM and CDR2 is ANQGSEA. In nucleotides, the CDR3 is TGCAGCGCTTCACTCGGACACTCCTACGAGCAGTACTTC. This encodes CSASLGHSYEQYF.

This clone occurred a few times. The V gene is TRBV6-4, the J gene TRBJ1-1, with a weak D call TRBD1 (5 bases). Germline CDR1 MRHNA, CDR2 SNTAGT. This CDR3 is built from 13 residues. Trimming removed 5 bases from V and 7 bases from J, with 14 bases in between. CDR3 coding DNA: TGTGCCAGCAGTTTGACACTGCAGGGTGAAGCTTTCTTT. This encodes CASSLTLQGEAFF.

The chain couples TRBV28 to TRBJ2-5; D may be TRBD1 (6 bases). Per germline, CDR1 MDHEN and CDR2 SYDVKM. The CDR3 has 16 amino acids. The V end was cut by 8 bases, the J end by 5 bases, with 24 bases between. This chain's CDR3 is CASLPWDTFSVETQYF. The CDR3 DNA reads TGTGCCAGCCTCCCCTGGGACACATTCTCTGTGGAGACCCAGTACTTC.

DNA for the CDR3: TGTGCCACCATGGAACAAGACACAGATACGCAGTATTTT. Protein sequence: CATMEQDTDTQYF. The chain employs TRBV10-3 and TRBJ2-3, with D hard to call. V was cut by 10 bases and J by 2 bases, with 13 bases left in between. The CDR3 has 13 residues. Per the germline V gene, CDR1 is ENHRY and CDR2 is SYGVKD.

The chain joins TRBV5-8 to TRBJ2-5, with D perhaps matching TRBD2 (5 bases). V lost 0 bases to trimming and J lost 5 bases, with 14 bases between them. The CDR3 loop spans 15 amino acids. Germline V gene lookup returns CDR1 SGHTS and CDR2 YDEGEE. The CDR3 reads CASSLVRMVAETQYF. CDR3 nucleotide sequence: TGTGCCAGCAGCTTGGTGCGGATGGTAGCGGAGACCCAGTACTTC.

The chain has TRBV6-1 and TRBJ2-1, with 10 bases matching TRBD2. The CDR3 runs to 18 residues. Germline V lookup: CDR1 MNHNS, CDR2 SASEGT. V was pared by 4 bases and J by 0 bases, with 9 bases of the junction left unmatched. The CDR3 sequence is CASSGGLARTSSYNEQFF. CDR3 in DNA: TGTGCCAGCAGTGGGGGACTAGCGCGCACGAGCTCCTACAATGAGCAGTTCTTC.

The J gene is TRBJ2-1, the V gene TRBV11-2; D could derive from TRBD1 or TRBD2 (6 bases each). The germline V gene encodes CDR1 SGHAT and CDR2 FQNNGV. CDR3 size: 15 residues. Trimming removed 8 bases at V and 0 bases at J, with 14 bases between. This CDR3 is CASGGDTSSYNEQFF. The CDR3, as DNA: TGTGCCAGCGGAGGGGACACAAGCTCCTACAATGAGCAGTTCTTC.

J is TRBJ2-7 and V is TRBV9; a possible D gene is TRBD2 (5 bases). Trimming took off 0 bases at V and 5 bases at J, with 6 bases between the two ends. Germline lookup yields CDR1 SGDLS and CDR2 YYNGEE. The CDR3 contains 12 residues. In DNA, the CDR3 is TGTGCCAGCAGCGTAGACGGGGACGAGCAGTACTTC. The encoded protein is CASSVDGDEQYF.

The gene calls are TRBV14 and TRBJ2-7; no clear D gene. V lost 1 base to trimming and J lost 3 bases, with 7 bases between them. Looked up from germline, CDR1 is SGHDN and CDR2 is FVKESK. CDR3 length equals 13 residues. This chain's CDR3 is CASSQGPGYEQYF. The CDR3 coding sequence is TGTGCCAGCAGCCAAGGCCCAGGCTACGAGCAGTACTTC.

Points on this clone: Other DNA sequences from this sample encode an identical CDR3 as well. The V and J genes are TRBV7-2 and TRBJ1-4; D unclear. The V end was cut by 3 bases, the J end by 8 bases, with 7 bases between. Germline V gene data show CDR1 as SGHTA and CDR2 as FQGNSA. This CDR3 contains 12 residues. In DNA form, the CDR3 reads TGTGCCAGCAGCTTCATGGGAGAAAAACTGTTTTTT. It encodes CASSFMGEKLFF.

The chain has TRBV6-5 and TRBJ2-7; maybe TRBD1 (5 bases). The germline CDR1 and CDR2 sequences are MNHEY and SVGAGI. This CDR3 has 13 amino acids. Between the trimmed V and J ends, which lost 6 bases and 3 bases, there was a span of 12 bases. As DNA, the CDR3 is TGTGCCAGCAGCAAAACTCAGGGCTACGAGCAGTACTTC. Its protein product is CASSKTQGYEQYF.

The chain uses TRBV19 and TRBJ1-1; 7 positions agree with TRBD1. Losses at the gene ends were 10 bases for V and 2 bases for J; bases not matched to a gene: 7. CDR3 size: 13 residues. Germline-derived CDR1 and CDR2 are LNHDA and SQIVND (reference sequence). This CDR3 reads CATRQGPNTEAFF. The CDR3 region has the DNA TGTGCCACCAGACAGGGACCCAACACTGAAGCTTTCTTT.

The CDR3 sequence is CASSQINYEQYF. In nucleotides, the CDR3 is TGTGCCAGCTCACAGATAAACTACGAGCAGTACTTC. V and J are TRBV18 and TRBJ2-7; D unclear. Trimming took 4 bases from V and 3 from J, leaving 7 bases between them. This CDR3 spans 12 amino acids. The V gene's germline CDR1 is KGHSH and CDR2 LQKENI.